This T cell receptor beta chain is from a study of T cells in Graves' hyperthyroidism and ophthalmopathy. Turning to the study itself: Before treatment of any kind, peripheral blood was taken at initial diagnosis.

The TCR beta CDR3 regions underwent amplification using RNA transcripts as the source. RT-PCR in the first round (using the HTBI primer set) targeted the TCR CDR3. From the multiplex PCR reads, TCRdb called clonotypes with MiXCR, one entry per CDR3 protein. This sample carries around 690,000 distinct CDR3 sequences, less than 25% of them seen once, and the ten largest clones take over 30%. Those patients with uncontrolled infection, other autoimmune disease, pregnancy or lactation were excluded. V lost 5 bases and J lost 4, with 18 bases in between. This CDR3 comprises 15 residues. Germline V CDR1 and CDR2: SEHNR, FQNEAQ (reference sequence). Study results and limitations: The blood repertoire included most of the expanded thyroid clonotypes above 0.001. A median about 6 months before onset, the model predicted ophthalmopathy.

A word on this clonotype: Its antigen is currently unknown. A read error is likely, as this CDR3 ends without the conserved phenylalanine or tryptophan.

This receptor was taken from a man aged 25 to 40 with Graves' ophthalmopathy. The material sequenced was blood. The rearrangement links TRBV7-9 to TRBJ2-7; perhaps TRBD2 as D (6 bases). The CDR3 spells CASSLSGGGVYEQYL. The CDR3 bases are TGTGCCAGCAGCCTTAGCGGCGGTGGGGTATACGAGCAGTACCTC.